The rows below give T cell receptor beta chains drawn from one sample of a study of control samples from healthy donors and cancer patients. The assay was immunoSEQ multiplex PCR, and TCRdb's table has in-frame clones only and misses some. The data show tens of thousands of clones, approximately 87% seen once. Input material: blood. The source of these receptors is a man aged 55 to 70 in good health. Each CDR3 is given with its conserved first and last residue. The D gene is left open where the match is weak. Clone size is given for some rows only: seen once, a few or many times, or a class if the clone is expanded.

>.|TRBJ1-1|TRBV19|.
TGTGCCAGTAGAGAGGGTTGGAACACTGAAGCTTTCTTT
CASREGWNTEAFF
>TRBD1|TRBJ2-7|TRBV18|.
TGTGCCAGCTCCCTCTACCGGGACAGGGAAGAGCAGTACTTC
CASSLYRDREEQYF
>.|TRBJ1-2|TRBV19|.
TGTGCCAGTACCGGTCCGTCCGTCATCTATGGCTACACCTTC
CASTGPSVIYGYTF
>TRBD2|TRBJ2-5|TRBV6-5|.
TGTGCCAGCAGTCCAGCGGGGGCCGAGACCCAGTACTTC
CASSPAGAETQYF
>TRBD1|TRBJ1-1|TRBV27|.
TGTGCCAGCAGTTCGACCGGGACAGGGATGAACACTGAAGCTTTCTTT
CASSSTGTGMNTEAFF
>TRBD2|TRBJ2-3|TRBV3-1/TRBV3-2|.
TGTGCCAGCAGGCCTAGCGGACACTTAGATACGCAGTATTTT
CASRPSGHLDTQYF
>.|TRBJ1-5|TRBV2|.
TGTGCCAGCAGTTTACAGGGTGGGCCCCAGCATTTT
CASSLQGGPQHF
>TRBD2|TRBJ2-1|TRBV27|once
TGTGCCAGCAGTCTTGGGACTAGCGGGAGGGCGGGCAGTGAGCAGTTCTTC
CASSLGTSGRAGSEQFF
>.|TRBJ2-7|TRBV6-1|.
TGTGCCAGCAGTGAGTTGGGCCGGACGTACGAGCAGTACTTC
CASSELGRTYEQYF
>TRBD1|TRBJ1-1|TRBV7-7|.
TGTGCTAGCAGCCCTATGACAGGGGAGACCGGTGAAGCTTTCTTT
CASSPMTGETGEAFF
>TRBD1|TRBJ1-1|TRBV6-5|.
TGTGCCAGCTTACGGGACAGATTAGCTGAAGCTTTCTTT
CASLRDRLAEAFF
>.|TRBJ2-7|TRBV4-1|few
TGCGCCAGCAGCCAAGAGGGAAGCGTGCCCTCCTACGAGCAGTACTTC
CASSQEGSVPSYEQYF
>TRBD2|TRBJ2-7|TRBV7-2|.
TGTGCCAGCAGCTCCCCTAGCGGGGGGGCTTACGAGCAGTACTTC
CASSSPSGGAYEQYF
>TRBD2|TRBJ2-7|TRBV28|.
TGTGCCAGCAGTTTGGGGAGGGGAAACTCCTACGAGCAGTACTTC
CASSLGRGNSYEQYF
>.|TRBJ1-2|TRBV9|.
TGTGCCAGCAGCGTAAACCAGGGTTTCTACTATGGCTACACCTTC
CASSVNQGFYYGYTF
>.|TRBJ2-1|TRBV28|.
TGTGCCAGCAGTTTTGTCGATGAGCAGTTCTTC
CASSFVDEQFF
>TRBD1|TRBJ2-5|TRBV5-4|.
TGTGCCAGCAGCTTGGGGGACAGGGTAGGAGAGACCCAGTACTTC
CASSLGDRVGETQYF
>.|TRBJ2-1|TRBV11-3|.
TGTGCCAGCAGCACGACCTGGGGCGAGCAGTTCTTC
CASSTTWGEQFF
>.|TRBJ2-5|TRBV5-6|.
TGTGCCAGCAGCTTGGTGGGTAGCCAAGGAGGGCAAGAGACCCAGTACTTC
CASSLVGSQGGQETQYF
>.|TRBJ1-1|TRBV15|.
TGTGCCACCAGCACCTACCAAATTGGGGGGAACACTGAAGCTTTCTTT
CATSTYQIGGNTEAFF
>.|TRBJ1-1|TRBV7-8|.
TGTGCCAGCAGCTTAGTAGGGGGGGCACAGATGAACACTGAAGCTTTCTTT
CASSLVGGAQMNTEAFF
>TRBD1|TRBJ1-4|TRBV27|.
TGTGCCAGCAGCAGGAAAAACCGGGACAGGGGGAGTTCTAATGAAAAACTGTTTTTT
CASSRKNRDRGSSNEKLFF
>.|TRBJ2-1|TRBV3-1/TRBV3-2|.
TGTGCCAGCAGCCGCGTGAACAATGAGCAGTTCTTC
CASSRVNNEQFF
>.|TRBJ1-2|TRBV7-2|.
TGTGCCAGCAGCTTAGGGGGACGGAGCAACTATGGCTACACCTTC
CASSLGGRSNYGYTF